What follows are 15 T cell receptor beta chains derived from one specimen sequenced in a study of cytomegalovirus exposure and HLA in healthy donors. PCR was performed using 60 Vbeta and 13 Jbeta primers. Profiled with immunoSEQ multiplex PCR; TCRdb holds only in-frame clones, not every one. The sample consists of some 130,000 clones, about 72% of them appearing once. Sequencing was carried out using PBMCs. These TCRs come from a female donor in good health and CMV-seronegative.

The J gene is TRBJ2-1, the V gene TRBV10-3; a possible D gene is TRBD2 (7 bases). V lost 3 bases and J 7 bases, leaving 16 bases between the germline ends. CDR1 is ENHRY and CDR2 is SYGVKD in the germline V gene. CDR3 size: 15 residues. The CDR3 DNA sequence: TGTGCCATCAGTGAAGGGGGGGCTAGCCTGAATGAGCAGTTCTTC. Its protein product is CAISEGGASLNEQFF.

This clone was recorded a few times. The chain uses TRBV5-4 and TRBJ2-5, with D possibly TRBD1 on 6 matching bases. Trimming stripped 4 bases from V and 1 base from J, with 11 bases between. The CDR3 runs 14 residues. Germline CDR1 and CDR2: SGHNT and YYREEE (reference sequence). Here the CDR3 reads CASSPQGFQETQYF. Written as DNA, the CDR3 is TGTGCCAGCAGCCCTCAGGGGTTCCAAGAGACCCAGTACTTC.

The chain joins TRBV13 to TRBJ2-2; the match to TRBD2 covers 7 bases. The germline gives CDR1 PRHDT, CDR2 FYEKMQ (reference sequence). This CDR3 spans 17 amino acids. J lost 3 bases, V lost 5 bases, and 12 bases had no gene match. DNA for the CDR3: TGTGCCAGCAGCAAGCCCGTCGGGGGGAGTGACACCGGGGAGCTGTTTTTT. Its protein is CASSKPVGGSDTGELFF.

The J gene is TRBJ2-1, the V gene TRBV4-3; 11 bases match TRBD2. This CDR3 is 16 amino acids long. After removal of 3 bases from V and 7 bases from J, the junction contained 8 bases not matched to a gene. Germline CDR1 LGHNA, CDR2 YSLEER. The CDR3 region is CASSHILAGEENEQFF. Here the CDR3 DNA reads TGCGCCAGCAGCCACATACTAGCGGGAGAGGAGAATGAGCAGTTCTTC.

The chain carries TRBV7-9 and TRBJ2-2, with a tentative D call TRBD1 (5 bases). This CDR3 contains 15 residues. Per the germline V gene, CDR1 is SEHNR and CDR2 is FQNEAQ (reference sequence). V was clipped by 2 bases and J by 2 bases, with 9 bases between them. The CDR3 here is CASSLYRGNTGELFF. The CDR3 bases are TGTGCCAGCAGCTTATATAGGGGCAACACCGGGGAGCTGTTTTTT.

This sequence joins TRBV19 and TRBJ2-3; D gene uncertain. This CDR3 has 13 amino acids. V was clipped by 3 bases and J by 5 bases, with 9 bases between them. Germline CDR1 LNHDA, CDR2 SQIVND (reference sequence). The chain's CDR3 is CASSIGAVDTQYF. The CDR3 DNA reads as TGTGCCAGTAGTATCGGTGCCGTAGATACGCAGTATTTT.

The V gene is TRBV7-2, the J gene TRBJ1-3; 9 positions match TRBD1. CDR3 length: 16 residues. With V trimmed by 6 bases and J by 4 bases, 10 bases remained unmatched. Germline CDR1 is SGHTA and CDR2 is FQGNSA. The CDR3 reads CASSHGTGYEGNTIYF. The DNA of the CDR3 is TGTGCCAGCAGTCACGGGACAGGGTATGAAGGAAACACCATATATTTT. Looking up the rest from reference TRBV7-2 and TRBJ1-3 gives the full variable domain: GAGVSQSPSNKVTEKGKDVELRCDPISGHTALYWYRQSLGQGLEFLIYFQGNSAPDKSGLPSDRFSAERTGGSVSTLTIQRTQQEDSAVYLCASSHGTGYEGNTIYFGEGSWLTVV.

This chain joins TRBV5-4 and TRBJ2-3; 14 bases fit TRBD2. The CDR3 runs 17 residues. After removal of 4 bases from V and 4 bases from J, the junction contained 8 bases not matched to a gene. Germline CDR1 and CDR2: SGHNT and YYREEE (reference sequence). In nucleotides, the CDR3 is TGTGCCAGCAGCCCAAGGACTAGCGGGAGGTCACCAGATACGCAGTATTTT. Its protein product is CASSPRTSGRSPDTQYF. Based on the CDR3 plus reference TRBV5-4 and TRBJ2-3, the full variable domain is ETGVTQSPTHLIKTRGQQVTLRCSSQSGHNTVSWYQQALGQGPQFIFQYYREEENGRGNFPPRFSGLQFPNYSSELNVNALELDDSALYLCASSPRTSGRSPDTQYFGPGTRLTVL.

This chain uses TRBV4-3 with TRBJ2-7, with D perhaps TRBD2 (5 bases). CDR3 size: 14 residues. Germline V CDR1 and CDR2: LGHNA, YSLEER. Trimming stripped 0 bases from V and 4 bases from J, with 10 bases between. CDR3 loop: CASSQDWENYEQYF. For the CDR3, the DNA is TGCGCCAGCAGCCAAGACTGGGAGAATTACGAGCAGTACTTC.

This clone was detected only once. The J gene is TRBJ1-2, the V gene TRBV28, with TRBD1 matching over 8 bases. Germline CDR1 reads MDHEN; CDR2 reads SYDVKM. The CDR3 runs to 15 residues. Trimming cost V 6 bases and J 3 bases; bases outside gene matches: 9. DNA of the CDR3: TGTGCCAGCAGACCTTCCGGACAGGGCTACTATGGCTACACCTTC. Translation: CASRPSGQGYYGYTF.

The rearrangement uses TRBV7-3 and TRBJ2-5; TRBD2 matches 8 bases. V shed 4 bases, J shed 4 bases, and the junction held 2 bases outside the gene matches. The CDR3 loop spans 13 amino acids. Germline loops: CDR1 SGHTA, CDR2 FQGTGA. The CDR3 nucleotides read TGTGCCAGCAGCTCCAGCGGGGGAGAGACCCAGTACTTC. Amino acid sequence: CASSSSGGETQYF.

The chain employs TRBV7-3 and TRBJ2-5; the D gene is possibly TRBD1 (6 bases). Germline CDR1 SGHTA, CDR2 FQGTGA. The V end was cut by 3 bases, the J end by 1 base, with 6 bases between. This CDR3 is built from 13 residues. CDR3 DNA: TGTGCCAGCAGCTTGGACAGCCAAGAGACCCAGTACTTC. The encoded protein is CASSLDSQETQYF.

The rearrangement links TRBV6-6 to TRBJ2-7; 9 bases map to TRBD2. With 5 bases clipped from V and 4 bases from J, the junction kept 6 bases outside the gene matches. CDR1 and CDR2 from the germline V gene are MNHNY and SVGAGI (reference sequence). The CDR3 has 14 amino acids. CDR3 loop: CASSGWTSVYEQYF. The CDR3 DNA reads as TGTGCCAGCAGTGGGTGGACTAGCGTTTACGAGCAGTACTTC.

This rearrangement joins TRBV19 to TRBJ2-1; 10 bases fit TRBD2. This CDR3 region has 16 residues. CDR1 LNHDA and CDR2 SQIVND come from the germline V gene (reference sequence). V lost 8 bases to trimming and J lost 6 bases; unmatched junction nucleotides: 13. CDR3 loop: CASRPGLAAQRNEQFF. As DNA, the CDR3 is TGTGCCAGTCGTCCAGGACTAGCGGCCCAGCGCAATGAGCAGTTCTTC.

This clone appeared a few times. V usage is TRBV27 and J usage is TRBJ1-2, with a weak D call TRBD1 (6 bases). From germline, CDR1 is MNHEY and CDR2 SMNVEV (reference sequence). V was pared by 6 bases and J by 7 bases, with 18 bases between. The length of the CDR3 is 14 residues. CDR3 residues: CASSTTRRGFGYTF. The CDR3 DNA follows: TGTGCCAGCAGCACAACCCGCAGGGGCTTTGGCTACACCTTC.